What follows describes a single T cell receptor beta chain. The table lists this clone with many counts. The clone's antigen remains unknown. No base quality values were provided; no much bigger clone lies one nucleotide off. The CDR3 covers 15 residues, taking in both the cysteine and the phenylalanine. Just the 45-base CDR3 DNA is kept, in frame starting at base 1. Based on the germline V gene, the CDR1 and CDR2 sequences are SGHDN and FVKESK. V is pruned by 6 bases and J by 1 base, leaving 8 bases of the junction without a gene match. Each donor gave one peripheral blood draw, averaging about 120 mL, which was collected into heparinised tubes. A BD FACSAria II and a panel including CD45RO, CCR7, CD25, CD127, CD95 and CD27 were used to sort naive, central memory, regulatory and stem cell-like memory CD4+ T cells. All sorted populations exceeded 95% purity. Right away, PBMCs were isolated by Lymphoprep density gradient centrifugation and were stained directly, with no culture step. Samples were stained and sorted in pairs, with one healthy donor and one patient per experiment, so that batch effects were minimized.

The data originate from a study of beta chain features in type 1 diabetes (dated by TCRdb to 2017 to 2018). About the study as a whole: Mean age, gender distribution, total cell number and subset yield were not different between patients and healthy donors. A total of roughly 100 million sorted cells were examined across all samples, and the number of cells per subset was strongly correlated with RNA yield. In the study, recently diagnosed type 1 diabetes patients and matched healthy donors were compared on the TCRB repertoires of their sorted circulating CD4+ T cell subsets. Regulatory and stem cell-like memory subsets were isolated from only 8 patients and roughly eight healthy donors, whereas naive and central memory subsets came from all 30 or so donors.

Study-wide conclusions, independent of this receptor: Naive, central memory and regulatory TCRB repertoires appeared to be more similar among patients than among healthy donors. Type 1 diabetes patients showed a moderate but significant shortening of TCRB CDR3 length in all four CD4+ subsets. PCR may preferentially amplify shorter templates, but because patient and control samples were amplified and corrected together, any resulting skew would affect both groups equally. Patients with type 1 diabetes made fewer insertions and deleted more nucleotides at VDJ recombination sites, implying thymic rearrangement abnormalities. Because cDNA was sequenced instead of genomic DNA, highly expressing activated cells could be over-represented, though the groups showed no difference in activation or CD3 levels. Because small numbers of individuals were included in the HLA sub-analyses, any influence of HLA type on TCRB rearrangement was left unresolved.

All of the isolated RNA was reverse transcribed with the High Capacity cDNA Reverse Transcription Kit, so expressed TCRB transcripts were sequenced. Naive, central memory and regulatory T cell samples underwent deep immunoSEQ sequencing, averaging around 4 million total reads per sample. Sorted cells were lysed in RLT buffer and RNA was extracted with DNase-treated RNeasy Micro or Mini kits, depending on cell number. Each cell subset was processed on its own to prevent cross-contamination, while patient and healthy donor samples were processed together. TCRB sequences were amplified from cDNA with the immunoSEQ multiplex PCR, producing 87-bp fragments spanning the CDR3 region. Sequencing of the amplicons was done on the Illumina HiSeq platform. The paper's data handling went like this. Synthetic template baselines were used to correct PCR bias computationally, reads within Hamming distance 2 were collapsed, and singletons that could not be merged were discarded. Reads were aligned against IMGT to assign V, D and J genes, CDR3 length and insertions or deletions at six rearrangement sites. Within each subset, clonotype counts were normalized to sorted cell number, after which true diversity and Gini coefficients were computed with the tcR R package. The overlap coefficient, calculated on TCRB nucleotide sequences, was used to quantify repertoire sharing. Sourced from immuneACCESS, this table was stored by TCRdb with only in-frame sequences that have V and J called. A share of the clones is absent; for the studies checked, an unresolved V gene accounts for under half, and the remainder has no known explanation. The V and J calls and clone size were taken over from that table, and D and trimming were inferred from the DNA. Here the sample has some 270,000 clones; around 7.8% occur a single time. About 0.93% of the sample rests with the top ten.

The source is a woman aged 18-35 years in good health. Sample: central memory CD4+ T cells from blood. Recombination joined TRBV14 with TRBJ2-5; TRBD1 agrees with 7 junctional bases. The bases read TGTGCCAGCAGTCGCTTAGGGACAGCCCAAGAGACCCAGTACTTC. It codes for CASSRLGTAQETQYF.